In this sample, the clone carrying this T cell receptor beta chain turned up many times. Its antigen is not identified. The data are from a study of T cells in Graves' hyperthyroidism and ophthalmopathy. Using RNA transcripts as the source, TCR beta CDR3 regions were amplified. HTBI primers were used for first-round RT-PCR of the TCR CDR3. TCRdb independently ran MiXCR on the multiplex PCR reads; one entry per CDR3 protein. The sample gives 550,000 to 800,000 distinct CDR3 sequences, roughly 17% of which show up once; about 14% is in the top ten. Study-level findings and limits: Most expanded thyroid clonotypes above 0.001 also appeared in blood.

Germline CDR1 and CDR2: MDHEN and SYDVKM. This CDR3 comprises 15 residues. V was pared by 7 bases and J by 5 bases, with 15 bases between. Hyperthyroidism was newly diagnosed in patients aged 18 to 65 (duration under 2 months). The rearrangement links TRBV28 to TRBJ1-6; D is unresolved. This clonotype originated in a man aged 50 to 59 with Graves' hyperthyroidism. Input material: blood. In nucleotides, the CDR3 is TGTGCCAGCAACCCACCGGGCAGCAATAATTCACCCCTCCACTTT. It codes for CASNPPGSNNSPLHF.